Shown below are 31 T cell receptor beta chains from a single sample sequenced in a study of blood T cell repertoires in COVID-19. This table comes from immunoSEQ multiplex PCR, and its TCRdb copy is limited to in-frame clones, with some not included. The table includes a few hundred thousand clones, around 83% detected once. The sequencing sample was made of peripheral blood. These receptors all stem from a man aged 45-65 years with active or convalescent COVID-19.

CDR3 loop: CASSLPRRQGNEKLFF. The CDR3, as DNA: TGTGCCAGCAGTCTCCCCCGGCGGCAGGGAAATGAAAAACTGTTTTTT. J is TRBJ1-4 and V is TRBV7-9; TRBD1 might be the D (5 bases). This CDR3 region has 16 residues. V was trimmed by 6 bases and J by 5 bases, leaving 19 bases between them. Germline V gene data show CDR1 as SEHNR and CDR2 as FQNEAQ (reference sequence).

This clone was seen a handful of times. The V call is TRBV9, the J call TRBJ2-7, with D tentatively TRBD2 (6 bases). From germline, CDR1 is SGDLS and CDR2 YYNGEE. V lost 0 bases and J 2 bases, leaving 12 bases between the germline ends. The CDR3 extends over 15 amino acids. The CDR3 here is CASSVGAGITYEQYF. Here the CDR3 DNA reads TGTGCCAGCAGCGTAGGTGCGGGGATTACCTACGAGCAGTACTTC.

The chain combines TRBV28 with TRBJ2-7; D is uncertain. CDR3 length equals 15 residues. The germline V and J ends were trimmed by 2 bases and 7 bases, with 18 bases remaining between them. The V gene's germline CDR1 is MDHEN and CDR2 SYDVKM. This CDR3 reads CASSLGWRQFLEQYF. In nucleotides, the CDR3 is TGTGCCAGCAGTTTAGGTTGGCGGCAGTTCTTGGAGCAGTACTTC.

The rearrangement uses TRBV4-3 and TRBJ1-2; 8 bases are a match to TRBD1. V dropped 1 base and J dropped 2; count of bases not matched to a gene: 9. The CDR3 runs to 17 residues. In germline, CDR1 is LGHNA, CDR2 YSLEER. CDR3 nucleotide sequence: TGCGCCAGCAGCCAAGGCTGGACAGGGTCCTTGAACTATGGCTACACCTTC. Its translation is CASSQGWTGSLNYGYTF.

V gene TRBV5-4 combines with J gene TRBJ1-6; a possible D gene is TRBD1 (5 bases). The CDR3 length is 16 residues. Germline assignment: CDR1 SGHNT and CDR2 YYREEE (reference sequence). The germline V and J ends were trimmed by 0 bases and 8 bases, with 15 bases remaining between them. As DNA, the CDR3 is TGTGCCAGCAGCTTGGGTGGCAGGGATATTGATTCACCCCTCCACTTT. It specifies CASSLGGRDIDSPLHF.

This chain uses TRBV5-1 with TRBJ1-1; 10 nucleotides agree with TRBD1. With 4 bases clipped from V and 3 bases from J, the junction kept 3 bases outside the gene matches. Germline V gene sequence: CDR1 SGHRS, CDR2 YFSETQ. There are 14 residues in the CDR3. CDR3 sequence (DNA): TGCGCCAGCAGCCCCGGGACAGGGGACACTGAAGCTTTCTTT. This sequence encodes CASSPGTGDTEAFF. Together with reference TRBV5-1 and TRBJ1-1, the CDR3 gives the full variable domain: KAGVTQTPRYLIKTRGQQVTLSCSPISGHRSVSWYQQTPGQGLQFLFEYFSETQRNKGNFPGRFSGRQFSNSRSEMNVSTLELGDSALYLCASSPGTGDTEAFFGQGTRLTVV.

This chain connects TRBV28 to TRBJ2-1; 11 bases are a match to TRBD2. Germline V lookup: CDR1 MDHEN, CDR2 SYDVKM. Unmatched junction bases numbered 15, after V lost 5 bases and J lost 0 bases. The CDR3 contains 20 residues. Here the CDR3 DNA reads TGTGCCAGCAGTGACAGACTAGCGGGACTGATCTCCTCCTCCTACAATGAGCAGTTCTTC. This sequence encodes CASSDRLAGLISSSYNEQFF.

This clone appeared once. The chain links TRBV9 to TRBJ1-5; D is perhaps TRBD1 (6 bases). Germline lookup yields CDR1 SGDLS and CDR2 YYNGEE. The CDR3 is 15 residues long. Trimming left V 4 bases short and J 6 bases short, with 17 bases between. For the CDR3, the DNA is TGTGCCAGCAGCAGGGGGTTGGGGGCTGGTCAGCCCCAGCATTTT. Translated, it gives CASSRGLGAGQPQHF.

The CDR3 sequence is CASSALIDTEAFF. For the CDR3, the DNA is TGCGCCAGCAGCGCGCTAATCGACACTGAAGCTTTCTTT. The chain uses TRBV5-1 and TRBJ1-1, with D unclear. The CDR3 runs to 13 residues. Germline CDR1 reads SGHRS; CDR2 reads YFSETQ. V lost 4 bases to trimming and J lost 3 bases, with 10 bases between them. Drawing the rest from reference TRBV5-1 and TRBJ1-1, the complete variable domain is KAGVTQTPRYLIKTRGQQVTLSCSPISGHRSVSWYQQTPGQGLQFLFEYFSETQRNKGNFPGRFSGRQFSNSRSEMNVSTLELGDSALYLCASSALIDTEAFFGQGTRLTVV.

CDR3 amino acids: CASSDEALYGNTIYF. The CDR3, as DNA: TGTGCCAGCAGTGACGAGGCCCTTTATGGAAACACCATATATTTT. The chain carries TRBV6-1 and TRBJ1-3; no reliable D call. The CDR3 loop spans 15 amino acids. CDR1 is MNHNS and CDR2 is SASEGT in the germline V gene. Deletions cut 3 bases from V and 3 bases from J, with 12 bases between.

In DNA form, the CDR3 reads TGTGCCTGGAGTGTACTAGGGAGCCAACCCGGAAGCGAAAATGAGCAGTTCTTC. Translation gives CAWSVLGSQPGSENEQFF. The gene calls are TRBV30 and TRBJ2-1, with D tentatively TRBD2 (5 bases). The V end lost 0 bases, the J end lost 7 bases, and 25 bases lay between the germline ends. The CDR3 is 18 amino acids. Germline V gene sequence: CDR1 GTSNPN, CDR2 SVGIG (reference sequence).

The gene calls are TRBV29-1 and TRBJ1-2; 8 bases align to TRBD1. This CDR3 spans 13 amino acids. V lost 6 bases to trimming and J lost 5 bases; unmatched junction nucleotides: 8. Germline V gene data show CDR1 as SQVTM and CDR2 as ANQGSEA. The DNA of the CDR3 is TGCAGCGTCCGGTTACAGGGGGTGTATGGCTACACCTTC. Translated: CSVRLQGVYGYTF.

This clone was recorded a few times. The J gene is TRBJ2-3, the V gene TRBV28; 12 nucleotides line up with TRBD2. Germline V lookup: CDR1 MDHEN, CDR2 SYDVKM. CDR3 length: 17 residues. With V trimmed by 5 bases and J by 3 bases, 9 bases remained unmatched. In DNA, the CDR3 is TGTGCCAGCAGTGGGGCTAGCGGGAGGGGTAAGACAGATACGCAGTATTTT. It translates to CASSGASGRGKTDTQYF.

The chain employs TRBV13 and TRBJ1-2; 9 bases map to TRBD1. The CDR3 contains 19 residues. The J segment lost 5 bases and the V segment lost 1 base, leaving 17 bases of the junction unmatched. Germline V gene lookup returns CDR1 PRHDT and CDR2 FYEKMQ (reference sequence). CDR3 DNA sequence: TGTGCCAGCAGCTTAGTCCCCGGGACAGGGATTTTATCGGGGTATGGCTACACCTTC. Translating it yields CASSLVPGTGILSGYGYTF. Full variable domain (rest looked up from reference TRBV13 and TRBJ1-2): AAGVIQSPRHLIKEKRETATLKCYPIPRHDTVYWYQQGPGQDPQFLISFYEKMQSDKGSIPDRFSAQQFSDYHSELNMSSLELGDSALYFCASSLVPGTGILSGYGYTFGSGTRLTVV.

The chain combines TRBV30 with TRBJ2-1; TRBD2 matches 13 bases. The CDR3 contains 16 residues. Unmatched junction bases numbered 6, after V lost 0 bases and J lost 7 bases. Germline V CDR1 and CDR2: GTSNPN, SVGIG (reference sequence). DNA for the CDR3: TGTGCCTGGAGTGTAGGACTAGCGGGAGCGGGGAATGAGCAGTTCTTC. Translation: CAWSVGLAGAGNEQFF.

This clone is a singleton in its sample. The chain links TRBV27 to TRBJ2-2; a weak D match, TRBD2 (6 bases). This CDR3 contains 15 residues. V shed 2 bases and J shed 0 bases, with 7 bases lying between them. Germline values: CDR1 MNHEY, CDR2 SMNVEV (reference sequence). The CDR3 protein is CASSLAGTNTGELFF. CDR3 DNA sequence: TGTGCCAGCAGTTTAGCGGGGACGAACACCGGGGAGCTGTTTTTT.

The CDR3 DNA is TGCGCCATCCCGGACAGGACTAATGAAAAACTGTTTTTT. It is translated as CAIPDRTNEKLFF. The V call is TRBV10-1, the J call TRBJ1-4; the match to TRBD1 covers 7 bases. The germline gives CDR1 WNHNN, CDR2 SYGVQD (reference sequence). The CDR3 runs to 13 residues. J gave up 2 bases and V 10 bases, and 4 bases lay outside the gene matches.

The gene calls are TRBV7-2 and TRBJ2-7; a possible D gene is TRBD2 (6 bases). The V gene lost 2 bases and the J gene lost 4 bases, with 21 bases spanning the gap. The length of the CDR3 is 17 residues. Germline-derived CDR1 and CDR2 are SGHTA and FQGNSA. The CDR3 is CASSLYASGEGFYEQYF. CDR3 nucleotide sequence: TGTGCCAGCAGCTTATACGCCTCGGGAGAGGGTTTTTACGAGCAGTACTTC. Full variable domain (remainder filled in from reference TRBV7-2 and TRBJ2-7): GAGVSQSPSNKVTEKGKDVELRCDPISGHTALYWYRQSLGQGLEFLIYFQGNSAPDKSGLPSDRFSAERTGGSVSTLTIQRTQQEDSAVYLCASSLYASGEGFYEQYFGPGTRLTVT.

This chain connects TRBV28 to TRBJ1-2; D ambiguous. The V gene lost 4 bases and the J gene lost 6 bases, with 15 bases spanning the gap. This CDR3 comprises 14 residues. From germline, CDR1 is MDHEN and CDR2 SYDVKM. The CDR3 nucleotides are TGTGCCAGCAGTTCCCCCCCTACCGAGAATGGCTACACCTTC. Translating gives CASSSPPTENGYTF.

The chain employs TRBV13 and TRBJ1-4, with D tentatively TRBD1 (5 bases). V gave up 3 bases and J gave up 0 bases, with 14 bases separating them. The CDR3 has 17 amino acids. Germline V gene lookup returns CDR1 PRHDT and CDR2 FYEKMQ (reference sequence). CDR3 nucleotide sequence: TGTGCCAGCAGCTTGGCCATGGGGCCCGCAACTAATGAAAAACTGTTTTTT. This gives the protein CASSLAMGPATNEKLFF.

V gene TRBV28 combines with J gene TRBJ1-5; a weak D match, TRBD1 (5 bases). Deletions cut 6 bases from V and 9 bases from J, with 12 bases between. The CDR3 extends over 12 amino acids. CDR1 and CDR2 (germline): MDHEN, SYDVKM. Here the CDR3 DNA reads TGTGCCAGCAGGGACACCCTGAGGCCCCAGCATTTT. This codes for CASRDTLRPQHF.

V is TRBV2 and J is TRBJ1-3; a weak D match, TRBD1 (5 bases). Trimming removed 6 bases from V and 6 bases from J, with 12 bases in between. This CDR3 is 13 amino acids long. In germline, CDR1 is SNHLY, CDR2 FYNNEI. CDR3 coding DNA: TGTGCCAGCAGAAACAGGCGCGCAAACACCATATATTTT. Residues: CASRNRRANTIYF.

This clone was detected only a few times. The chain employs TRBV29-1 and TRBJ2-7, with 7 positions matching TRBD1. Germline CDR1 is SQVTM and CDR2 is ANQGSEA. The CDR3 extends over 11 amino acids. The V segment lost 4 bases and the J segment 8 bases; nucleotides outside the gene matches: 5. The CDR3 sequence: CSVGDSRQQYF. DNA for the CDR3: TGCAGCGTTGGGGACAGCCGTCAGCAGTACTTC.

A few counts support this clone. The chain uses TRBV19 and TRBJ1-4; 7 nucleotides line up with TRBD1. There are 16 residues in the CDR3. In germline, CDR1 is LNHDA, CDR2 SQIVND (reference sequence). The J segment lost 5 bases and the V segment lost 4 bases, leaving 10 bases of the junction unmatched. As DNA, the CDR3 is TGTGCCAGTAGTACGAATACAGGGGCGGGGAATGAAAAACTGTTTTTT. Translation: CASSTNTGAGNEKLFF.

In regard to this clone: Within the sample, other DNA sequences also encode this same CDR3. The chain is built from TRBV6-5 and TRBJ1-1, with D tentatively TRBD1 (6 bases). CDR3 length: 15 amino acids. V was cut by 5 bases and J by 3 bases, with 16 bases left in between. Germline V gene sequence: CDR1 MNHEY, CDR2 SVGAGI. The CDR3 spells CASSPNRVHYTEAFF. The CDR3 nucleotides are TGTGCCAGCAGTCCCAACAGGGTTCATTACACTGAAGCTTTCTTT.

V gene TRBV19 combines with J gene TRBJ2-1; D may be TRBD2 (5 bases). The CDR3 runs 12 residues. Per the germline V gene, CDR1 is LNHDA and CDR2 is SQIVND (reference sequence). Trimming took 5 bases from V and 10 from J, leaving 12 bases between them. The CDR3 here is CASSGSNWEQFF. CDR3 in DNA: TGTGCCAGTAGTGGGAGTAATTGGGAGCAGTTCTTC.

This chain uses TRBV3-1 (or the pseudogene TRBV3-2) with TRBJ1-5, with unresolved D. CDR1 is LGHDT, CDR2 YNNKEL, per germline (reference sequence). With 0 bases removed from V and 9 bases from J, the gap between germline ends came to 6 bases. The length of the CDR3 is 12 residues. Here the CDR3 DNA reads TGTGCCAGCAGCCAAGACCGGGGGCCCCAGCATTTT. Translation: CASSQDRGPQHF.

The chain combines TRBV12-5 with TRBJ2-2, with a weak D call TRBD1 (6 bases). Germline CDR1 LGHNT, CDR2 FRNRAP. Trimming left V 4 bases short and J 5 bases short, with 17 bases between. The CDR3 has 16 amino acids. The CDR3 region is CASGSWNQGYTGELFF. The CDR3 nucleotides are TGTGCTAGTGGTTCCTGGAATCAGGGGTATACCGGGGAGCTGTTTTTT.

The genes are TRBV28 and TRBJ2-1; 13 nucleotides align to TRBD2. The CDR3 spans 15 residues. V gave up 0 bases and J gave up 7 bases; unmatched junction bases: 0. CDR1 is MDHEN and CDR2 is SYDVKM in the germline V gene. CDR3 bases: TGTGCCAGCAGTTTATGGGGACTAGCGGGGAATGAGCAGTTCTTC. Residues: CASSLWGLAGNEQFF.

This clone has just a few counts. The rearrangement links TRBV15 to TRBJ2-5, with 8 bases matching TRBD1. The V and J ends lost 1 base and 2 bases, in that order; junction bases with no gene match: 12. The V gene's germline CDR1 is LNHNV and CDR2 YYDKDF (reference sequence). The CDR3 consists of 18 residues. The CDR3: CATSRGPKQQGAQETQYF. The DNA of the CDR3 is TGTGCCACCAGCAGAGGCCCGAAACAGCAGGGGGCACAAGAGACCCAGTACTTC.

The V gene is TRBV5-4, the J gene TRBJ2-3; a possible D gene is TRBD2 (7 bases). Trimming took 10 bases from V and 7 from J, leaving 22 bases between them. There are 14 residues in the CDR3. CDR1 SGHNT and CDR2 YYREEE come from the germline V gene (reference sequence). The CDR3 DNA follows: TGTGCCGTGGAGGGGGGGAGCGGGTTTAATACGCAGTATTTT. It encodes CAVEGGSGFNTQYF. Filled out from reference TRBV5-4 and TRBJ2-3, the complete variable domain reads ETGVTQSPTHLIKTRGQQVTLRCSSQSGHNTVSWYQQALGQGPQFIFQYYREEENGRGNFPPRFSGLQFPNYSSELNVNALELDDSALYLCAVEGGSGFNTQYFGPGTRLTVL.